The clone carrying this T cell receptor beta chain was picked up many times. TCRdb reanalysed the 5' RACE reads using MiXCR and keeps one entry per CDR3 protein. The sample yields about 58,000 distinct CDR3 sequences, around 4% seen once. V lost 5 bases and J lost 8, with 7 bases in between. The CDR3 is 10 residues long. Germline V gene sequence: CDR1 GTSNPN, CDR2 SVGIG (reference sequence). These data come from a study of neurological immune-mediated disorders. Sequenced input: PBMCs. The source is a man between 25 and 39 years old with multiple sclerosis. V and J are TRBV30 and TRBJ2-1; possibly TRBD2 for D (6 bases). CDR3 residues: CAWGEDEQFF. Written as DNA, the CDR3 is TGTGCCTGGGGGGAGGATGAGCAGTTCTTC. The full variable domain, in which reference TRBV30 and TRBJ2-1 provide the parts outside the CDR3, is SQTIHQWPATLVQPVGSPLSLECTVEGTSNPNLYWYRQAAGRGLQLLFYSVGIGQISSEVPQNLSASRPQDRQFILSSKKLLLSDSGFYLCAWGEDEQFFGPGTRLTVL.